This is a list of T cell receptor beta chains from one sample in a study of blood T cell repertoires in COVID-19. Sequencing used immunoSEQ multiplex PCR; TCRdb keeps in-frame clones, though not all of them. The sample records around 61,000 clones, 89% being singletons. The sequencing sample was made of peripheral blood. These receptors originate from a woman aged 55-70 years with COVID-19, enrolled during active disease. The conserved cysteine and the conserved F or W are not part of the CDR3 here.

v_call	j_call	cdr3_aa
TRBV29-1	TRBJ2-2	SVRTGEAGELF
TRBV2	TRBJ1-5	ASRTGYSNQPQH
TRBV18	TRBJ1-4	ASSPSAAANEKLF
TRBV19	TRBJ1-4	ASSRDSRATEKLF
TRBV3-1/TRBV3-2	TRBJ2-2	ASSQVGDRAAGELF
TRBV6-5	TRBJ1-1	ASRRDRGDTEAF
TRBV4-1	TRBJ2-7	ASSQDPQEGSEQY
TRBV6-5	TRBJ1-2	ASSYQRGQANYGYT
TRBV5-1	TRBJ1-1	ASSPGGEGQSGNTEAF
TRBV7-2	TRBJ1-1	ASSLEEGSTEAF
TRBV30	TRBJ2-5	AWRRGGLQETQY
TRBV6-2/TRBV6-3	TRBJ2-7	ASSLQGSYEQY
TRBV15	TRBJ2-4	ATSIPRLGQGDIQY
TRBV27	TRBJ2-7	ASSPPGLAGFYEQY
TRBV7-9	TRBJ1-2	ATVDQGAGGYT
TRBV7-2	TRBJ2-7	ASTAGRGLSEQY
TRBV18	TRBJ2-7	ASSPPGGVVTYEQY
TRBV4-1	TRBJ2-5	ASSQGVTTGQETQY
TRBV28	TRBJ1-4	ASSFVNSEKLF
TRBV4-1	TRBJ2-2	ASSLLPSGELF
TRBV3-1/TRBV3-2	TRBJ2-7	ASSPGTSSYEQY
TRBV5-5	TRBJ2-2	ASRLIGDNAGELF